Below, 27 T cell receptor beta chains from the same sample are listed, as sequenced in a study of shared T cell receptors in the human thymus. Sequencing used immunoSEQ multiplex PCR; TCRdb keeps in-frame clones, though not all of them. The sample holds around 730,000 clones; 75% to 90% are singletons and the top ten take about 0.0098%. Another study also made use of these data, one on human thymus T cells.

The sequenced sample was thymocytes. The source of these receptors is a girl under three years old with a congenital heart defect.

The rearrangement uses TRBV10-3 and TRBJ2-1; 14 nucleotides line up with TRBD2. This CDR3 is built from 17 residues. From germline, CDR1 is ENHRY and CDR2 SYGVKD. After removal of 6 bases from V and 4 bases from J, the junction contained 8 bases not matched to a gene. The CDR3 reads CAIRVGLAGGKYNEQFF. The CDR3, as DNA: TGTGCCATCAGAGTCGGACTAGCGGGGGGAAAATACAATGAGCAGTTCTTC.

V usage is TRBV5-1 and J usage is TRBJ2-3; 10 bases line up with TRBD2. The CDR3 consists of 15 residues. V lost 4 bases to trimming and J lost 2 bases; unmatched junction nucleotides: 4. Germline V gene data show CDR1 as SGHRS and CDR2 as YFSETQ. Here the CDR3 reads CASSVSGGYTDTQYF. In DNA, the CDR3 is TGCGCCAGCAGCGTTAGCGGGGGGTACACAGATACGCAGTATTTT.

This chain uses TRBV27 with TRBJ1-2; 9 bases fit TRBD1. Germline CDR1 MNHEY, CDR2 SMNVEV (reference sequence). Trimming took 3 bases from V and 7 from J; bases not matched to a gene: 9. CDR3 length: 15 residues. This CDR3 reads CASSFFGQGSTGYTF. CDR3 sequence (DNA): TGTGCCAGCAGTTTTTTCGGACAGGGGTCAACTGGCTACACCTTC.

This CDR3 reads CASSASGRNQPQHF. The CDR3, as DNA: TGTGCCAGTAGCGCATCTGGGCGCAATCAGCCCCAGCATTTT. The V gene is TRBV19, the J gene TRBJ1-5; unclear D gene. Germline CDR1 is LNHDA and CDR2 is SQIVND (reference sequence). V lost 6 bases and J 2 bases, leaving 11 bases between the germline ends. This CDR3 contains 14 residues.

The gene calls are TRBV7-8 and TRBJ1-5, with D uncertain. The CDR3 runs to 15 residues. Per the germline V gene, CDR1 is SGHVS and CDR2 is FQNEAQ. V lost 3 bases and J 0 bases, leaving 9 bases between the germline ends. DNA of the CDR3: TGTGCCAGCAGCTTCGGGTTCCATAGCAATCAGCCCCAGCATTTT. Its translation is CASSFGFHSNQPQHF.

This chain connects TRBV13 to TRBJ1-1; maybe TRBD1 (6 bases). The V gene's germline CDR1 is PRHDT and CDR2 FYEKMQ (reference sequence). Trimming left V 3 bases short and J 0 bases short, with 17 bases between. The CDR3 is 17 amino acids. The CDR3 sequence is CASSFGKQGFLNTEAFF. Here the CDR3 DNA reads TGTGCCAGCAGCTTCGGTAAGCAGGGGTTCCTGAACACTGAAGCTTTCTTT.

The chain recombines TRBV28 with TRBJ1-5, with D possibly matching TRBD1 (6 bases). The V end was cut by 5 bases, the J end by 4 bases, with 15 bases between. The CDR3 runs to 15 residues. Germline loops: CDR1 MDHEN, CDR2 SYDVKM. CDR3 protein: CASSTRGAGNQPQHF. In DNA form, the CDR3 reads TGTGCCAGCAGTACCCGGGGGGCGGGGAATCAGCCCCAGCATTTT.

The table lists this clone with a few counts. V is TRBV11-2 and J is TRBJ2-7; 12 bases align to TRBD2. J gave up 2 bases and V 3 bases, and 5 bases lay outside the gene matches. Germline V gene data show CDR1 as SGHAT and CDR2 as FQNNGV. The CDR3 extends over 16 amino acids. CDR3 sequence (DNA): TGTGCCAGCAGCTTTCCGGGACTAGCGGGCCCCTACGAGCAGTACTTC. Translated, it gives CASSFPGLAGPYEQYF.

The chain links TRBV6-1 to TRBJ1-5; D is undetermined. Germline values: CDR1 MNHNS, CDR2 SASEGT. The CDR3 sequence is 15 residues long. The V end was cut by 0 bases, the J end by 3 bases, with 9 bases between. CDR3 in DNA: TGTGCCAGCAGTGAAGCTCGAGGCCCCAATCAGCCCCAGCATTTT. It yields the protein CASSEARGPNQPQHF.

The V and J genes are TRBV18 and TRBJ2-4, with 10 bases aligning to TRBD1. CDR1 and CDR2 (germline): KGHSH, LQKENI. Trimming removed 3 bases from V and 2 bases from J; junction bases left unmatched: 16. The CDR3 totals 20 residues. The CDR3 nucleotides read TGTGCCAGCTCACCTGGAGGGACAGGGGCCCAGGGCCGGACCAAAAACATTCAGTACTTC. The encoded protein is CASSPGGTGAQGRTKNIQYF.

The chain has TRBV18 and TRBJ1-1; D is unclear. This CDR3 contains 13 residues. Germline loops: CDR1 KGHSH, CDR2 LQKENI. Trimming took 3 bases from V and 3 from J, leaving 8 bases between them. CDR3 residues: CASSPSSDTEAFF. The DNA of the CDR3 is TGTGCCAGCTCACCCTCCAGTGACACTGAAGCTTTCTTT.

The chain uses TRBV27 and TRBJ1-1; D is possibly TRBD1 (5 bases). The CDR3 covers 15 residues. The germline CDR1 and CDR2 sequences are MNHEY and SMNVEV (reference sequence). V lost 3 bases, J lost 1 base, and 12 bases lay in between. CDR3 in amino acids: CASSLGGERNTEAFF. In nucleotides, the CDR3 is TGTGCCAGCAGTTTGGGGGGGGAAAGGAACACTGAAGCTTTCTTT.

The J gene is TRBJ2-4, the V gene TRBV7-8, with 8 positions matching TRBD1. This CDR3 has 16 amino acids. With 1 base clipped from V and 0 bases from J, the junction kept 2 bases outside the gene matches. CDR1 is SGHVS and CDR2 is FQNEAQ in the germline V gene. The CDR3 region has the DNA TGTGCCAGCAGCTTAGTGCAGGGGGCAGCCAAAAACATTCAGTACTTC. It specifies CASSLVQGAAKNIQYF.

V and J are TRBV25-1 and TRBJ2-1; 8 positions agree with TRBD2. This CDR3 is 17 amino acids long. Germline CDR1 MGHDK, CDR2 SYGVNS. Trimming removed 2 bases from V and 7 bases from J; junction bases left unmatched: 13. The CDR3 is CASSELGRGGRFNEQFF. The CDR3 nucleotides are TGTGCCAGCAGTGAACTAGGCCGGGGGGGCCGGTTTAATGAGCAGTTCTTC.

The chain links TRBV4-3 to TRBJ2-5; 7 bases are shared with TRBD2. Germline V gene sequence: CDR1 LGHNA, CDR2 YSLEER. The CDR3 has 15 amino acids. The ends lost 5 bases at V and 4 bases at J; junction bases unmatched: 10. The DNA of the CDR3 is TGCGCCAGCAGCACCCGCCTCGGCGGGGGAGAGACCCAGTACTTC. Protein: CASSTRLGGGETQYF.

This clone has only one observation. The chain recombines TRBV10-1 with TRBJ2-3; 7 positions agree with TRBD1. V dropped 7 bases and J dropped 4; count of bases not matched to a gene: 5. The V gene's germline CDR1 is WNHNN and CDR2 SYGVQD (reference sequence). This CDR3 comprises 13 residues. CDR3 sequence: CASKGAESDTQYF. The CDR3 bases are TGCGCCAGCAAGGGGGCCGAGTCAGATACGCAGTATTTT.

The rearrangement joins TRBV23-1 to TRBJ2-4; 8 nucleotides match TRBD1. TRBV23-1 is treated as an ORF (open reading frame) with a function not yet certain. The CDR3 is 15 amino acids. The V gene end was trimmed by 2 bases and the J gene end by 7 bases; junction bases not matched to a gene: 7. CDR3 bases: TGCGCCAGCAGTCAACCGGGACAGGTCTTGAACATTCAGTACTTC. Translating gives CASSQPGQVLNIQYF.

The V call is TRBV6-5, the J call TRBJ1-6; 7 positions agree with TRBD1. There are 16 residues in the CDR3. Looked up from germline, CDR1 is MNHEY and CDR2 is SVGAGI. V was clipped by 6 bases and J by 9 bases; unmatched bases: 14. CDR3 nucleotides: TGTGCCAGCAGCTACAGGGGTATAGAGCCAGCTTCACCCCTCCACTTT. It yields the protein CASSYRGIEPASPLHF.

This chain links TRBV27 with TRBJ1-2; 8 bases fit TRBD1. V shed 5 bases, J shed 7 bases, and the junction held 21 bases outside the gene matches. The CDR3 totals 18 residues. Germline V gene data show CDR1 as MNHEY and CDR2 as SMNVEV (reference sequence). The CDR3 nucleotides are TGTGCCAGCAGTCAATGCGACAGGGGAGAGTGCGCGGTCGGTGGCTACACCTTC. It specifies CASSQCDRGECAVGGYTF.

This clone turned up a few times. CDR3 in amino acids: CASSYYIRGQNYGYTF. The CDR3, as DNA: TGTGCCAGCAGTTACTATATCCGGGGACAGAACTATGGCTACACCTTC. The chain combines TRBV6-6 with TRBJ1-2; 7 bases line up with TRBD1. CDR1 and CDR2 (germline): MNHNY, SVGAGI (reference sequence). The J segment lost 2 bases and the V segment lost 1 base, leaving 7 bases of the junction unmatched. CDR3 length equals 16 residues.

The chain joins TRBV27 to TRBJ1-4; TRBD1 might be the D (5 bases). The V and J ends lost 6 bases and 7 bases respectively, with 15 bases between them. This CDR3 region has 14 residues. CDR1 and CDR2 (germline): MNHEY, SMNVEV (reference sequence). The CDR3 DNA follows: TGTGCCAGCAGCTTCGGTGGGGGGGGTGAAAAACTGTTTTTT. Encoded protein: CASSFGGGGEKLFF.

The chain has TRBV27 and TRBJ1-1; 7 bases fit TRBD1. J gave up 5 bases and V 6 bases, and 3 bases lay outside the gene matches. CDR1 and CDR2 (germline): MNHEY, SMNVEV (reference sequence). The CDR3 totals 12 residues. The CDR3, as DNA: TGTGCCAGCAGCCGCAGGGGGACTGAAGCTTTCTTT. Translated: CASSRRGTEAFF.

This chain links TRBV5-5 with TRBJ2-3; D might be TRBD2 (5 bases). V was shortened by 2 bases and J by 5 bases, with 6 bases between the two germline ends. Germline CDR1 SGHKS, CDR2 YYEKEE (reference sequence). This CDR3 contains 12 residues. In DNA, the CDR3 is TGTGCCAGCAGCTTTGAGGGAGATACGCAGTATTTT. It translates to CASSFEGDTQYF. Together with reference TRBV5-5 and TRBJ2-3, the CDR3 gives the full variable domain: DAGVTQSPTHLIKTRGQQVTLRCSPISGHKSVSWYQQVLGQGPQFIFQYYEKEERGRGNFPDRFSARQFPNYSSELNVNALLLGDSALYLCASSFEGDTQYFGPGTRLTVL.

The genes are TRBV14 and TRBJ2-1; a weak D match, TRBD2 (5 bases). Germline V gene data show CDR1 as SGHDN and CDR2 as FVKESK. Trimming stripped 4 bases from V and 6 bases from J, with 19 bases between. The CDR3 is 16 residues long. CDR3 sequence (DNA): TGTGCCAGCAGCCCCTGGCCTAGCAGGCAAGGCAATGAGCAGTTCTTC. Its protein is CASSPWPSRQGNEQFF.

This clone appeared once. The V gene is TRBV6-5, the J gene TRBJ1-6; possibly TRBD1 for D (6 bases). The CDR3 has 14 amino acids. Trimming stripped 5 bases from V and 4 bases from J, with 9 bases between. The V gene's germline CDR1 is MNHEY and CDR2 SVGAGI. This CDR3 reads CASSPGQYNSPLHF. CDR3 sequence (DNA): TGTGCCAGCAGTCCCGGACAGTATAATTCACCCCTCCACTTT.

The J gene is TRBJ1-2, the V gene TRBV10-1, with a weak D call TRBD1 (6 bases). Trimming cost V 2 bases and J 8 bases, with 18 bases left between them. CDR1 is WNHNN and CDR2 is SYGVQD in the germline V gene (reference sequence). This CDR3 contains 15 residues. In DNA, the CDR3 is TGCGCCAGCAGTGAGAGTTACAGGGAACTCTGGGGCTACACCTTC. Its translation: CASSESYRELWGYTF.

CDR3 region: CASSKRTGDYNEQFF. As DNA, the CDR3 is TGCGCCAGCAGCAAAAGGACAGGTGATTACAATGAGCAGTTCTTC. The gene calls are TRBV4-1 and TRBJ2-1; 7 bases line up with TRBD1. The CDR3 is 15 amino acids. V lost 5 bases to trimming and J lost 4 bases; unmatched junction nucleotides: 8. CDR1 MGHRA and CDR2 YSYEKL come from the germline V gene.